This TCR beta chain was found in a study of blood T cells in healthy people across ages. Study-wide points: TCR beta diversity, measured per million T cells, fell in a roughly linear way with age. Researchers said unsorted PBMCs prevented a conclusive naive versus antigen-experienced comparison.

This clonotype was counted ten times or more. Its cognate antigen is unknown. The study recruited healthy Caucasian donors from Russia who were aged about 6 to 90. A J-beta primer mix and a sample-barcoded 5' primer were used in a second PCR of roughly 7 to 12 cycles. TCRdb re-analysed the 5' RACE reads in MiXCR, keeping a single row per CDR3 protein. The sample yields 700,000 to 850,000 distinct CDR3 sequences, 36% seen once. The CDR3 totals 12 residues. V was cut by 0 bases and J by 4 bases, with 4 bases left in between. The TCR comes from a man in his late teens or twenties in good health. Sequencing input: blood. This chain uses TRBV12-3 or TRBV12-4 with TRBJ2-7; D is uncertain. DNA of the CDR3: TGTGCCAGCAGTTTAGCCCCATACGAGCAGTACTTC. Protein: CASSLAPYEQYF.